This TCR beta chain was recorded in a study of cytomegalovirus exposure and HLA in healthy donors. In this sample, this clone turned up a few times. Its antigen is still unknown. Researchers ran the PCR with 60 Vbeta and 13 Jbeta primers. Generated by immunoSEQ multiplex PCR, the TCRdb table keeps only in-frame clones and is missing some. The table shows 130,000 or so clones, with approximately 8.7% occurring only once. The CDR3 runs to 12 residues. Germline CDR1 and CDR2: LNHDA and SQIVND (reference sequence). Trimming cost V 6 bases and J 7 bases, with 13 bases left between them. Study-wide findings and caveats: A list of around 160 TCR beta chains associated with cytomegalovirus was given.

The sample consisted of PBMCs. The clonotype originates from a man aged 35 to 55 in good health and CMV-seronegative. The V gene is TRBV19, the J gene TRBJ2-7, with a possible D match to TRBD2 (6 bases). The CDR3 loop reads CASRYPEGEQYF. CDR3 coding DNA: TGTGCCAGTAGGTACCCGGAGGGGGAGCAGTACTTC.